This TCR beta chain was obtained from a study of response to subunit inactivated influenza vaccine. Study-wide results and caveats: Authors suggested that a seasonal influenza vaccination recruits few new T cells each time.

MiXCR, applied by TCRdb to the RT-PCR reads, yields one record per CDR3 protein. Of 500,000 to 650,000 distinct CDR3 sequences detected, around 8% appear once; the ten largest clones hold 10% to 15%. There are 15 residues in the CDR3. The ends were cut back, 1 base at V and 3 bases at J, with 13 bases in the middle. Per germline, CDR1 SGHAT and CDR2 FQNNGV. This clonotype was counted a few times. Its antigen is unidentified. This receptor was taken from a man aged 50 to 69 who received an inactivated influenza vaccine. The rearrangement links TRBV11-2 to TRBJ2-7; D possibly corresponds to TRBD2 (6 bases). Here the sequenced sample was PBMCs from blood, taken around 25 months after vaccination. CDR3 protein: CASSLGGTGNYEQYF. The CDR3 DNA sequence: TGTGCCAGCAGCTTAGGCGGGACCGGGAACTACGAGCAGTACTTC. Combining the CDR3 with reference TRBV11-2 and TRBJ2-7 gives the whole variable domain EAGVAQSPRYKIIEKRQSVAFWCNPISGHATLYWYQQILGQGPKLLIQFQNNGVVDDSQLPKDRFSAERLKGVDSTLKIQPAKLEDSAVYLCASSLGGTGNYEQYFGPGTRLTVT.